This T cell receptor (beta chain) is from a study of T cells after yellow fever vaccination. Study-wide results and caveats: There was a small share of clonotypes that showed up in both the CD4 and CD8 compartments. Primary-vaccination clones mostly resurfaced post-booster (around 95% CD4, approximately 90% CD8). Although the secondary response was weaker, it peaked faster, at day 5 versus 15.

The V gene lost 6 bases and the J gene lost 3 bases, with 12 bases spanning the gap. This CDR3 is built from 14 residues. Germline V lookup: CDR1 LNHDA, CDR2 SQIVND (reference sequence). A word on this clonotype: What it binds is unknown.

Universal primer sites and UMIs were introduced during 5'RACE template-switching synthesis of TCR cDNA. MiXCR, applied by TCRdb to the 5' RACE reads, yields one record per CDR3 protein. In the table there are some 320,000 distinct CDR3 sequences, roughly 4.3% of which are singletons. This specimen was PBMCs, taken 5 days after the yellow fever booster vaccination. The V call is TRBV19, the J call TRBJ2-1; D remains ambiguous. This TCR was sampled from a man between 18 and 35 years old who received the YFV17D yellow fever vaccine. The CDR3 reads CASRADPIYNEQFF. In DNA, the CDR3 is TGTGCCAGTAGAGCAGACCCGATCTACAATGAGCAGTTCTTC.